This is a list of T cell receptor beta chains from one sample in a study of early T cells in non-severe SARS-CoV-2 infection. TCRdb ran MiXCR on the 5' RACE reads and lists one entry per CDR3 protein. The profile shows around 70,000 distinct CDR3 sequences, approximately 9.2% of them singletons. Specimen: whole blood. These receptors came from an adult who was a healthcare worker with PCR-confirmed SARS-CoV-2 infection or an uninfected control (not recorded which). The CDR3 runs from the conserved cysteine through the conserved F or W. A D gene is named only where the DNA matches it firmly. Clone sizes are given selectively: once, few, many, or a class where the clone is expanded.

D: NA; J: TRBJ2-1; size: medium-sized; V: TRBV24-1; DNA: TGTGCCACCAGTGAGTTAGGGCCAACCTACAATGAGCAGTTCTTC; CDR3: CATSELGPTYNEQFF
D: NA; J: TRBJ2-4; size: NA; V: TRBV6-6; DNA: TGTGCCAGCAATCCCACCAGGAACTTAGCCAGAAACATTCAGTACTTC; CDR3: CASNPTRNLARNIQYF
D: TRBD2; J: TRBJ2-7; size: NA; V: TRBV12-3/TRBV12-4; DNA: TGTGCCAGCAGCCTATCCGGACTAGCGGGCCCCTACGAGCAGTACTTC; CDR3: CASSLSGLAGPYEQYF
D: NA; J: TRBJ1-1; size: few; V: TRBV10-3; DNA: TGTGCCATCAAGGGTGAGAACACTGAAGCTTTCTTT; CDR3: CAIKGENTEAFF
D: NA; J: TRBJ1-4; size: NA; V: TRBV5-1; DNA: TGCGCCAGCAGCTTGGATGGTGCGGGCGCTGAAAAACTGTTTTTT; CDR3: CASSLDGAGAEKLFF
D: NA; J: TRBJ2-7; size: many; V: TRBV18; DNA: TGTGCCAGCTCACCAACAGGACAGCGCTCCTACGAGCAGTACTTC; CDR3: CASSPTGQRSYEQYF
D: TRBD2; J: TRBJ2-1; size: NA; V: TRBV20-1; DNA: TGCAGTGCTAGGGGAGTAGCGGGTGACAATGAGCAGTTCTTC; CDR3: CSARGVAGDNEQFF
D: TRBD1; J: TRBJ2-7; size: NA; V: TRBV6-6; DNA: TGTGCCAGCAGTAGACAGGGGGCCTCCTACGAGCAGTACTTC; CDR3: CASSRQGASYEQYF
D: NA; J: TRBJ1-2; size: few; V: TRBV4-3; DNA: TGCGCCAGCAGCCAAGGGTCGACAGTCTATGGCTACACCTTC; CDR3: CASSQGSTVYGYTF
D: NA; J: TRBJ1-5; size: few; V: TRBV5-1; DNA: TGCGCCAGCAGCCCCCTCGGACCGATATACCAGCATTTT; CDR3: CASSPLGPIYQHF
D: TRBD1; J: TRBJ1-4; size: few; V: TRBV12-3/TRBV12-4; DNA: TGTGCCAGCAGTTTAGGAACAGGGGCGACTAATGAAAAACTGTTTTTT; CDR3: CASSLGTGATNEKLFF
D: NA; J: TRBJ1-2; size: NA; V: TRBV4-2; DNA: TGTGCCAGCAGCCAGGGCAATCCGACCCGAACCTACACCTTC; CDR3: CASSQGNPTRTYTF
D: NA; J: TRBJ1-4; size: many; V: TRBV7-2; DNA: TGTGCCAGCAGCCGGACACCCCGGGATGAAAAACTGTTTTTT; CDR3: CASSRTPRDEKLFF
D: NA; J: TRBJ2-5; size: NA; V: TRBV7-9; DNA: TGTGCCAGCAGCCAGAGCCCAGCCTGGGAGACCCAGTACTTC; CDR3: CASSQSPAWETQYF
D: TRBD2; J: TRBJ2-4; size: NA; V: TRBV3-1; DNA: TGTGCCAGCAGCCCCGGGACTAGCGGGAGGGCCAGTGGGAAAAACATTCAGTACTTC; CDR3: CASSPGTSGRASGKNIQYF
D: NA; J: TRBJ2-3; size: many; V: TRBV6-2/TRBV6-3; DNA: TGTGCCAGCAGTTACGTGGGGATCGGCACAGATACGCAGTATTTT; CDR3: CASSYVGIGTDTQYF
D: TRBD2; J: TRBJ2-5; size: few; V: TRBV7-3; DNA: TGTGCCAGCAGCTCTGTAGCGGGAGTGTTGGAGACCCAGTACTTC; CDR3: CASSSVAGVLETQYF
D: NA; J: TRBJ2-1; size: few; V: TRBV12-3/TRBV12-4; DNA: TGTGCCAGCAGTTCTCCGGGGGATGAGCAGTTCTTC; CDR3: CASSSPGDEQFF
D: NA; J: TRBJ2-3; size: many; V: TRBV24-1; DNA: TGTGCCACCAGTGATTTTGCCGGGCGGGGTAGGGGCCGAGATACGCAGTATTTT; CDR3: CATSDFAGRGRGRDTQYF
D: NA; J: TRBJ2-3; size: NA; V: TRBV25-1; DNA: TGTGCCAGCAGTGGGCAGGAGGTCACGCAGTATTTT; CDR3: CASSGQEVTQYF
D: NA; J: TRBJ1-1; size: many; V: TRBV10-3; DNA: TGTGCCATCAGCCAAAATGGCGGCTTGAACACTGAAGCTTTCTTT; CDR3: CAISQNGGLNTEAFF
D: NA; J: TRBJ2-4; size: NA; V: TRBV3-1; DNA: TGTGCCAGCAGCCAAGATCTTCGGGCCGTAAACATTCAGTACTTC; CDR3: CASSQDLRAVNIQYF
D: NA; J: TRBJ2-7; size: few; V: TRBV20-1; DNA: TGCAGTGCTAGGTGGGACCGCCCCTACGAGCAGTACTTC; CDR3: CSARWDRPYEQYF
D: NA; J: TRBJ2-1; size: NA; V: TRBV7-2; DNA: TGTGCCAGCAGCTTAGATATCGGTGAGCAGTTCTTC; CDR3: CASSLDIGEQFF
D: NA; J: TRBJ2-7; size: many; V: TRBV7-2; DNA: TGTGCCAGCAGTATGCAGGGGAGCCCCCTATACGAGCAGTACTTC; CDR3: CASSMQGSPLYEQYF
D: TRBD1; J: TRBJ1-2; size: NA; V: TRBV7-9; DNA: TGTGCCAGCAGCTTGACAGGGGCCCAGAGAGGAGGCTACACCTTC; CDR3: CASSLTGAQRGGYTF
D: NA; J: TRBJ1-1; size: many; V: TRBV7-2; DNA: TGTGCCAGCAGCTTAACAGGGAACACTGAAGCTTTCTTT; CDR3: CASSLTGNTEAFF
D: NA; J: TRBJ1-2; size: few; V: TRBV20-1; DNA: TGCAGTGCTAGGGAGAATCTGGGCTATGGCTACACCTTC; CDR3: CSARENLGYGYTF
D: TRBD1; J: TRBJ2-4; size: many; V: TRBV5-1; DNA: TGCGCCAGCAGCTTGGCTCCAGGGGGTGCAAACATTCAGTACTTC; CDR3: CASSLAPGGANIQYF
D: NA; J: TRBJ1-5; size: many; V: TRBV20-1; DNA: TGCAGTGCTAATAAGGGGGGGAATCAGCCCCAGCATTTT; CDR3: CSANKGGNQPQHF
D: TRBD1; J: TRBJ2-5; size: few; V: TRBV12-5; DNA: TGTGCTAGTGGTGCCGGGACAGCCAGCGAGACCCAGTACTTC; CDR3: CASGAGTASETQYF
D: TRBD1; J: TRBJ2-2; size: medium-sized; V: TRBV20-1; DNA: TGCAGTGCTGGAAGGACAGGGTCAACCGGGGAGCTGTTTTTT; CDR3: CSAGRTGSTGELFF
D: TRBD2; J: TRBJ2-1; size: NA; V: TRBV6-5; DNA: TGTGCCAGCAGTCCGACTAGCGGGAGGGCCATGTACAATGAGCAGTTCTTC; CDR3: CASSPTSGRAMYNEQFF
D: TRBD2; J: TRBJ2-7; size: many; V: TRBV7-2; DNA: TGTGCCAGCAGCTTGAATCCTAGCGGTTCCTACGAGCAGTACTTC; CDR3: CASSLNPSGSYEQYF
D: NA; J: TRBJ2-6; size: NA; V: TRBV11-2; DNA: TGTGCCAGCCCCACGGGCTCTGGGGCCAACGTCCTGACTTTC; CDR3: CASPTGSGANVLTF
D: NA; J: TRBJ2-7; size: NA; V: TRBV5-1; DNA: TGCGCCAGCAGTATTAGCGACGAGCAGTACTTC; CDR3: CASSISDEQYF
D: NA; J: TRBJ2-1; size: NA; V: TRBV24-1; DNA: TGTGCCACCAGTGATTTAGGGGAAGGCAATGAGCAGTTCTTC; CDR3: CATSDLGEGNEQFF
D: TRBD1; J: TRBJ2-5; size: NA; V: TRBV28; DNA: TGTGCCAGCAGTGCCGGGACAGTGCAGACCCAGTACTTC; CDR3: CASSAGTVQTQYF
D: TRBD1; J: TRBJ1-4; size: NA; V: TRBV25-1; DNA: TGTGCCAGCAGTGAAAACAGGGGGGGAAATGAAAAACTGTTTTTT; CDR3: CASSENRGGNEKLFF
D: NA; J: TRBJ1-5; size: few; V: TRBV28; DNA: TGTGCCAGCAGTTTCGTCAGCAATCAGCCCCAGCATTTT; CDR3: CASSFVSNQPQHF
D: TRBD2; J: TRBJ2-7; size: many; V: TRBV15; DNA: TGTGCCACCAGCAGAGATCAAGCTAGCGGGGGCCCGTGGTACTTC; CDR3: CATSRDQASGGPWYF
D: NA; J: TRBJ1-5; size: once; V: TRBV6-1; DNA: TGTGCCAGCAGTGAGTATACCAGCAATCAGCCCCAGCATTTT; CDR3: CASSEYTSNQPQHF
D: TRBD2; J: TRBJ2-7; size: NA; V: TRBV7-9; DNA: TGTGCCAGCAGCATGACTAGCGTTGAGCAGTACTTC; CDR3: CASSMTSVEQYF
D: NA; J: TRBJ2-5; size: few; V: TRBV5-6; DNA: TGTGCCAGCAGCTTGGGCTTGCAAGAGACCCAGTACTTC; CDR3: CASSLGLQETQYF
D: TRBD2; J: TRBJ2-1; size: many; V: TRBV10-3; DNA: TGTGCCATCACTCCTAGCGGGAGGGACAGTGAGCAGTTCTTC; CDR3: CAITPSGRDSEQFF